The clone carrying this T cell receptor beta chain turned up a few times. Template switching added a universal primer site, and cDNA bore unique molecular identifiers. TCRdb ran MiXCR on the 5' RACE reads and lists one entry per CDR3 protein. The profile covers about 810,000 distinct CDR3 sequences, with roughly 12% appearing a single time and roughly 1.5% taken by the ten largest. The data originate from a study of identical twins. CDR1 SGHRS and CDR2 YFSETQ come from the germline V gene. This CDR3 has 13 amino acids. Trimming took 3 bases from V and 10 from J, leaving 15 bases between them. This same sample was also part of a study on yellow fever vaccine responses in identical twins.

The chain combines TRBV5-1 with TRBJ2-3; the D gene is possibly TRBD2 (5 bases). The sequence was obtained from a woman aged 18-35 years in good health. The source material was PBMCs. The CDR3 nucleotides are TGCGCCAGCAGCTACGACTTCAACGGGGCGCAGTATTTT. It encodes CASSYDFNGAQYF. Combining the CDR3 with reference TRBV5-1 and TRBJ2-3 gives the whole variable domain KAGVTQTPRYLIKTRGQQVTLSCSPISGHRSVSWYQQTPGQGLQFLFEYFSETQRNKGNFPGRFSGRQFSNSRSEMNVSTLELGDSALYLCASSYDFNGAQYFGPGTRLTVL.